These T cell receptor beta chains were read from a single sample in a study of response to subunit inactivated influenza vaccine. Each CDR3 protein gets one entry after TCRdb re-called the RT-PCR reads with MiXCR. Seen here are 400,000 to 650,000 distinct CDR3 sequences, 6.5% to 8% observed once, and the top ten hold about an eighth. Here the sequenced sample was PBMCs from blood, taken 23 to 25 months after vaccination. These receptor sequences come from a man between 45 and 75 years old who received an inactivated influenza vaccine. Both conserved end residues are part of each CDR3. Each record gives: clone size, V gene, CDR3 protein. A row's size may be missing; if present it is once, few, many or a size class.

>many|TRBV5-6
CASSFGLINEQFF
>NA|TRBV3-1
CASSQAGLEAFF
>NA|TRBV4-1
CASSQDLFSIHGQASNTEAFF
>NA|TRBV4-3
CASSQDRSQAADHSPLHF
>NA|TRBV10-3
CAISVFGTSVKNNEQFF
>many|TRBV3-1
CASSHQGWEQFF
>NA|TRBV20-1
CSARIGPINQPQHF
>NA|TRBV29-1
CSPSMAEAFF
>many|TRBV27
CASSTASGPYEQYF
>many|TRBV20-1
CSGTSGGPYNEQFF
>few|TRBV5-1
CASSPDTVRNEQYF
>NA|TRBV7-9
CASSLGLGGVTEAFF
>NA|TRBV29-1
CSVAKGTGAEKLFF
>many|TRBV20-1
CSARDRGNEQFF
>many|TRBV29-1
CSVEGIPSEPFSGNTIYF
>few|TRBV6-1
CASSTLGGNQPQHF
>NA|TRBV6-6
CASSYSWGDEQYF
>NA|TRBV20-1
CSAPRGNRYEQYF
>NA|TRBV20-1
CSATVGQLSSYEQYF
>NA|TRBV6-1
CASTEFVGGDNEQFF
>many|TRBV7-9
CASSYLTETQYF
>few|TRBV6-2/TRBV6-3
CASRPSTGVNLREQYF